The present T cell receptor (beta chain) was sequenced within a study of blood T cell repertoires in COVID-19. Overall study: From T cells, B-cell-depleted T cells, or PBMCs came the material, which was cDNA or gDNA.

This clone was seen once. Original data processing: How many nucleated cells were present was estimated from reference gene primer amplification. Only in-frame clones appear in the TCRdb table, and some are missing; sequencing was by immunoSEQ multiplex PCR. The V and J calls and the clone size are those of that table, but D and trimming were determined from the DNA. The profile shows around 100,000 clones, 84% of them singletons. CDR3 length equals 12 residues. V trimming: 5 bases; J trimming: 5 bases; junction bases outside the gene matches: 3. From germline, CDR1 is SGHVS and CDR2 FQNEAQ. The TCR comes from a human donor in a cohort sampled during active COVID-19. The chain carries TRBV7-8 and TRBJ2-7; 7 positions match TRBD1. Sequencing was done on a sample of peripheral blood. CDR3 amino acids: CASSVTGDEQYF. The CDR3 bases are TGTGCCAGCAGCGTTACAGGGGACGAGCAGTACTTC.